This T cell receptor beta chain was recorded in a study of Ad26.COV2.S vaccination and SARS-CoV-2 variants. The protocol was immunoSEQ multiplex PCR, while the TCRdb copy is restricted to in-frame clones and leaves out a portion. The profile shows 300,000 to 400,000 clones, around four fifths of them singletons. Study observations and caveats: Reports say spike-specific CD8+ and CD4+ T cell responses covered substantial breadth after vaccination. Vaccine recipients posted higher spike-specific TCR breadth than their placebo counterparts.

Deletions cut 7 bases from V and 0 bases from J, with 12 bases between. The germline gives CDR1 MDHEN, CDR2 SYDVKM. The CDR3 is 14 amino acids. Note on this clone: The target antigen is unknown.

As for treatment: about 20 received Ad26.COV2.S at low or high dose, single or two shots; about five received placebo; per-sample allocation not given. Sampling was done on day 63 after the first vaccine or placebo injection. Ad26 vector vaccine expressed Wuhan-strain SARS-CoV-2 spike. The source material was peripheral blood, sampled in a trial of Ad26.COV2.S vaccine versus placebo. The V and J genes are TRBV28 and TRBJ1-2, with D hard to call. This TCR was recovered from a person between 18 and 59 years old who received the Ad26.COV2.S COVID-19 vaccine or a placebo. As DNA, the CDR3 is TGTGCCAGCACCTTTAGCGGTCCTAACTATGGCTACACCTTC. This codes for CASTFSGPNYGYTF.